This T cell receptor beta chain was profiled in a study of response to subunit inactivated influenza vaccine. Whole-study results and caveats: The authors proposed limited new T cell recruitment per seasonal influenza vaccination.

TCRdb fed the RT-PCR reads into MiXCR, producing one record per CDR3 protein. The table lists 800,000 to 1,000,000 distinct CDR3 sequences, around 21% of them singletons. The CDR3 length is 14 residues. Losses at the gene ends were 8 bases for V and 6 bases for J; bases not matched to a gene: 9. Germline V gives CDR1 MNHEY, CDR2 SVGEGT. This clonotype has just a few counts. Its antigen is unknown. The specimen comprised PBMCs from blood, sampled about 5 days after vaccination. This clonotype was obtained from a man between 50 and 59 years old who received an inactivated influenza vaccine. The chain has TRBV6-2 or TRBV6-3 and TRBJ2-1, with TRBD2 matching 8 bases. The CDR3 is CASCRSGSVNEQFF. CDR3 coding DNA: TGTGCCAGCTGCCGGAGCGGGAGTGTCAATGAGCAGTTCTTC.